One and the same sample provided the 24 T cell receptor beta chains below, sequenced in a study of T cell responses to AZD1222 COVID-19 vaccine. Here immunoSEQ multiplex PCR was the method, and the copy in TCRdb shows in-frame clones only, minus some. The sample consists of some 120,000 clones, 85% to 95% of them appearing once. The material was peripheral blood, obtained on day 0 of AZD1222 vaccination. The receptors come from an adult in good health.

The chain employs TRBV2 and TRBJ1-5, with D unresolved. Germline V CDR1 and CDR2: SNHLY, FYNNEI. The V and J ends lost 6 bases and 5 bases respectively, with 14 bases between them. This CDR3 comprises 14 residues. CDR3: CASSAGEGDQPQHF. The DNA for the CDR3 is TGTGCCAGCAGCGCTGGGGAGGGAGATCAGCCCCAGCATTTT.

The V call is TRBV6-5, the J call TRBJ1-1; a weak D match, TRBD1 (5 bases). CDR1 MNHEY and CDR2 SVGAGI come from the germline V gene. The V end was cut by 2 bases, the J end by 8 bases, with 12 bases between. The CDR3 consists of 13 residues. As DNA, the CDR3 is TGTGCCAGCAGTTACCTCAGTGGGGGAGAAGCTTTCTTT. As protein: CASSYLSGGEAFF.

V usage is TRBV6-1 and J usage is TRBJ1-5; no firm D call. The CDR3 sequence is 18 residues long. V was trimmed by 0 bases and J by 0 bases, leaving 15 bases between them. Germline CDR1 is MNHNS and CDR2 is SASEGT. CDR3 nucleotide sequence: TGTGCCAGCAGTGAAGCGCTCCCTGGGCACTATAGCAATCAGCCCCAGCATTTT. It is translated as CASSEALPGHYSNQPQHF.

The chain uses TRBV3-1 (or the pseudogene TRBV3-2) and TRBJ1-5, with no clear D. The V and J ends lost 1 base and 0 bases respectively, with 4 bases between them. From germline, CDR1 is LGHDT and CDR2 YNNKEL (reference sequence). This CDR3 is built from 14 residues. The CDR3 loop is CASSQVNSNQPQHF. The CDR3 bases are TGTGCCAGCAGCCAAGTGAATAGCAATCAGCCCCAGCATTTT.

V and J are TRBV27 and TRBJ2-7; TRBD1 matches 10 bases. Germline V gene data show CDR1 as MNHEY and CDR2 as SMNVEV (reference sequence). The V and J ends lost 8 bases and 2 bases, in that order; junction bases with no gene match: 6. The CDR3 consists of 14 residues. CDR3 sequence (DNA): TGTGCCAGCTACTCCGGGACAGGGGCCTACGAGCAGTACTTC. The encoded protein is CASYSGTGAYEQYF.

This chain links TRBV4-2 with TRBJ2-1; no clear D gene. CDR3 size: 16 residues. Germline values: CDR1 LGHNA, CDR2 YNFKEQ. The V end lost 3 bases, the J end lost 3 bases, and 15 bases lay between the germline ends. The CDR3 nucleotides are TGTGCCAGCAGCCAGGCCCCACGACTTATCTACAATGAGCAGTTCTTC. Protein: CASSQAPRLIYNEQFF.

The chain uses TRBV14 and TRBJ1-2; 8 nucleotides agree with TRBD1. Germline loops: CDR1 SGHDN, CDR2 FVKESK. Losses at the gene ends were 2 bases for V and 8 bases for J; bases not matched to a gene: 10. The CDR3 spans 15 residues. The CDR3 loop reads CASSQLGQVKDGYTF. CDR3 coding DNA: TGTGCCAGCAGCCAACTGGGACAGGTCAAAGACGGCTACACCTTC.

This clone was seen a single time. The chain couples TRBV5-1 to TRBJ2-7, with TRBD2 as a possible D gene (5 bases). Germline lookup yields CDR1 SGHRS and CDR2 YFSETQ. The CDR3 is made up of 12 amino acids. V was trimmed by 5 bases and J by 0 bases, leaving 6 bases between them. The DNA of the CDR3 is TGCGCCAGCAGAGCGGACTCCTACGAGCAGTACTTC. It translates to CASRADSYEQYF.

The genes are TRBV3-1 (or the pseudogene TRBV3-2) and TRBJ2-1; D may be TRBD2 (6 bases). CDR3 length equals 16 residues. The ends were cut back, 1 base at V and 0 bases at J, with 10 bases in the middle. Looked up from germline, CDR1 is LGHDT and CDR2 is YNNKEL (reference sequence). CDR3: CASSQVGSGSYNEQFF. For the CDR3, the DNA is TGTGCCAGCAGCCAAGTTGGTAGCGGCTCCTACAATGAGCAGTTCTTC.

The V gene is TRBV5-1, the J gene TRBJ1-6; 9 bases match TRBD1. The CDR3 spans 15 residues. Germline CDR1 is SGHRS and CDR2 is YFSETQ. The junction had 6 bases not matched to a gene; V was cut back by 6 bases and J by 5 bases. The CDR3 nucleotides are TGCGCCAGCACCCAAGGGACAGGGAATAATTCACCCCTCCACTTT. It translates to CASTQGTGNNSPLHF.

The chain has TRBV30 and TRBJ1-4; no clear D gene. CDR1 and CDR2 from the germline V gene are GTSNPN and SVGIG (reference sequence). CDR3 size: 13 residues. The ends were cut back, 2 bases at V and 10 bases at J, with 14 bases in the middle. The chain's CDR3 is CAWSYTGPGKLFF. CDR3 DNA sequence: TGTGCCTGGAGTTATACCGGACCGGGAAAACTGTTTTTT.

In nucleotides, the CDR3 is TGTGCCAGCAGCCCTAGTTATTTGGGCAATGAGCAGTTCTTC. Encoded protein: CASSPSYLGNEQFF. The chain carries TRBV14 and TRBJ2-1; no clear D. V lost 4 bases and J 6 bases, leaving 13 bases between the germline ends. The CDR3 is made up of 14 amino acids. Germline V lookup: CDR1 SGHDN, CDR2 FVKESK.

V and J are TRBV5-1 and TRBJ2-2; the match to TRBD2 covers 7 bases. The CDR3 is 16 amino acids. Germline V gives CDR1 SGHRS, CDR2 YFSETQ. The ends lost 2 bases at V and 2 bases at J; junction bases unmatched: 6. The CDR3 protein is CASSFSGRGNTGELFF. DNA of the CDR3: TGCGCCAGCAGCTTTTCAGGGAGGGGAAACACCGGGGAGCTGTTTTTT. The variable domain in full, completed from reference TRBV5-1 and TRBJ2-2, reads KAGVTQTPRYLIKTRGQQVTLSCSPISGHRSVSWYQQTPGQGLQFLFEYFSETQRNKGNFPGRFSGRQFSNSRSEMNVSTLELGDSALYLCASSFSGRGNTGELFFGEGSRLTVL.

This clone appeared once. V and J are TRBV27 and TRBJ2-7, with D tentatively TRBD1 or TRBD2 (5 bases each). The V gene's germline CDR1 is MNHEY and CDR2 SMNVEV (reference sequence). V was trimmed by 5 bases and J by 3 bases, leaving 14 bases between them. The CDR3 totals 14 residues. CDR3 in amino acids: CASSQVGDGYEQYF. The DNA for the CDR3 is TGTGCCAGCAGTCAAGTTGGGGACGGCTACGAGCAGTACTTC.

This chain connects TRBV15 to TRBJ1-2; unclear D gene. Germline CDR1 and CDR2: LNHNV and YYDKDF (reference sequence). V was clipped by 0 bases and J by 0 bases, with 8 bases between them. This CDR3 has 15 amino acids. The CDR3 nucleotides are TGTGCCACCAGCAGAGAGGCATCGCCTAACTATGGCTACACCTTC. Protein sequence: CATSREASPNYGYTF.

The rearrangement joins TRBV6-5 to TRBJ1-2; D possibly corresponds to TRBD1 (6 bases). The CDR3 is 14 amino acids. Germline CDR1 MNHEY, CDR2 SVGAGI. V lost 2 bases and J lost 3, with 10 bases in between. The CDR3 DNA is TGTGCCAGCAGTTACACGGACAGTCACTATGGCTACACCTTC. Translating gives CASSYTDSHYGYTF.

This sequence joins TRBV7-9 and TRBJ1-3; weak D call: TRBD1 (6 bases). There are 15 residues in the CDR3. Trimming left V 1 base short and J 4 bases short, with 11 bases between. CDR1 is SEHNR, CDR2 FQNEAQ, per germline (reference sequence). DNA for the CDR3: TGTGCCAGCAGCTTAGACAGGGCGTACGGAAACACCATATATTTT. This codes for CASSLDRAYGNTIYF.

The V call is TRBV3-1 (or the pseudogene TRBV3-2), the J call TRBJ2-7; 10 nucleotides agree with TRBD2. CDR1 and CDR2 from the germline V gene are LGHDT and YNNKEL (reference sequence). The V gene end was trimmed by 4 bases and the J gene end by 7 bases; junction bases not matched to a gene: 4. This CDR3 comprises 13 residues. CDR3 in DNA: TGTGCCAGCAGCCGAGCGGGAGGGTGGGAGCAGTACTTC. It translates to CASSRAGGWEQYF.

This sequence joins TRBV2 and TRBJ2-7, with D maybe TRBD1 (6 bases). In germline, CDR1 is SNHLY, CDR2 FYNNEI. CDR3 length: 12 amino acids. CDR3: CVIAQGIHEQYF. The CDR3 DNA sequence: TGTGTCATCGCCCAGGGGATCCACGAGCAGTACTTC.

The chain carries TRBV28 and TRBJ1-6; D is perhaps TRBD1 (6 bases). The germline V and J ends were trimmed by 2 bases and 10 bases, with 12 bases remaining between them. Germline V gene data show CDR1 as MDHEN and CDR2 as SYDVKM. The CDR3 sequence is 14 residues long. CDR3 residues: CASSLRGARSPLHF. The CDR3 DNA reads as TGTGCCAGCAGTTTACGGGGGGCGAGGTCACCCCTCCACTTT.

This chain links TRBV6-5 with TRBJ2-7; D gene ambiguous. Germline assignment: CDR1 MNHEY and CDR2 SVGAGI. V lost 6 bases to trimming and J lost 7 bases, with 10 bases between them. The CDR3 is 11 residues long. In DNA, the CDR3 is TGTGCCAGCAGGAACGCAGGAGAGCAGTACTTC. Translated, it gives CASRNAGEQYF.

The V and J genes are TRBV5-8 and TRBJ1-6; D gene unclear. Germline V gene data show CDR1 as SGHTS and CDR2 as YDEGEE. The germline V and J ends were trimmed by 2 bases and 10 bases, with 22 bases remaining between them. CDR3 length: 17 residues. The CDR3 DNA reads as TGTGCCAGCAGCTTCGAGTGGGAGTTCCCCTCCCAATCACCCCTCCACTTT. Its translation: CASSFEWEFPSQSPLHF.

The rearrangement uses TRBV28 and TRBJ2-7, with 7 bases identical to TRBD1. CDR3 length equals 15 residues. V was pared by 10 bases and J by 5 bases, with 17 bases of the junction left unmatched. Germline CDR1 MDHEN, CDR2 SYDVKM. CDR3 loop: CAILNRGPIENEQYF. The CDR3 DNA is TGTGCCATCCTTAACAGGGGCCCAATTGAGAACGAGCAGTACTTC.

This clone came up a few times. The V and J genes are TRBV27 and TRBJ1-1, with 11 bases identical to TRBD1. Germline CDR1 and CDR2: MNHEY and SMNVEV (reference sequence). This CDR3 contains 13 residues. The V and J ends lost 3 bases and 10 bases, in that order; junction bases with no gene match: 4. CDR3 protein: CASSLDRGLLAFF. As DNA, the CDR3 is TGTGCCAGCAGTTTGGACAGGGGGCTCCTAGCTTTCTTT.